Listed below are T cell receptor beta chains from one sample, sequenced in a study of cytomegalovirus exposure and HLA in healthy donors. Clones were read by immunoSEQ multiplex PCR, and TCRdb kept only the in-frame ones, dropping some. In the table there are tens of thousands of clones, 94% of which are singletons. Sample: PBMCs. These TCRs come from a woman aged 18-29 years in good health and CMV-seropositive. Both conserved end residues are trimmed from each CDR3.

j_call: TRBJ1-1
v_call: TRBV11-2
cdr3_aa: ASSLGTATEAF

j_call: TRBJ2-3
v_call: TRBV15
cdr3_aa: ATSRERTRTDTQY

j_call: TRBJ1-1
v_call: TRBV7-9
cdr3_aa: ASSLILVGTEAF

j_call: TRBJ1-4
v_call: TRBV5-8
cdr3_aa: ASSSPYNEKLF

j_call: TRBJ2-7
v_call: TRBV9
cdr3_aa: ASSHGASETYEQY

j_call: TRBJ1-4
v_call: TRBV5-5
cdr3_aa: ASSDGANEKLF

j_call: TRBJ2-1
v_call: TRBV29-1
cdr3_aa: SVEPLGLAGGGEQF

j_call: TRBJ1-1
v_call: TRBV5-6
cdr3_aa: ASSLAPPENTEAF

j_call: TRBJ1-5
v_call: TRBV21-1
cdr3_aa: ASSKLCGQPQH

j_call: TRBJ2-3
v_call: TRBV6-6
cdr3_aa: ASSSGGGASGDTQY

j_call: TRBJ2-2
v_call: TRBV7-3
cdr3_aa: ASSLVPGGPITGELF

j_call: TRBJ1-5
v_call: TRBV28
cdr3_aa: ASSDPGRPQH

j_call: TRBJ2-7
v_call: TRBV7-7
cdr3_aa: ASSQEVTGWDVQY

j_call: TRBJ2-7
v_call: TRBV6-1
cdr3_aa: ASSEAPAGAGEQY

j_call: TRBJ1-3
v_call: TRBV7-2
cdr3_aa: ASSSDRGSGNTIY

j_call: TRBJ1-1
v_call: TRBV13
cdr3_aa: ASSLDRAREAF

j_call: TRBJ2-3
v_call: TRBV29-1
cdr3_aa: SVGQDTQY

j_call: TRBJ2-7
v_call: TRBV18
cdr3_aa: ASSPGSGRSYEQY

j_call: TRBJ2-5
v_call: TRBV4-2
cdr3_aa: ASSQDGATGLD

j_call: TRBJ2-2
v_call: TRBV6-5
cdr3_aa: ASSPGSGGELF

j_call: TRBJ2-7
v_call: TRBV5-1
cdr3_aa: ASSLRGAEQY

j_call: TRBJ2-3
v_call: TRBV25-1
cdr3_aa: ASSAGQGVTDTQY

j_call: TRBJ2-2
v_call: TRBV9
cdr3_aa: ASSVQGELVTGELF

j_call: TRBJ2-7
v_call: TRBV18
cdr3_aa: ASSPTGPSSYEQY

j_call: TRBJ2-1
v_call: TRBV19
cdr3_aa: ASGDSLFNEQF

j_call: TRBJ1-1
v_call: TRBV28
cdr3_aa: ASTGGGRAETEAF

j_call: TRBJ2-3
v_call: TRBV7-6
cdr3_aa: ASSLRLAYSTDTQY

j_call: TRBJ1-4
v_call: TRBV9
cdr3_aa: ASSADRDNEKLF

j_call: TRBJ1-4
v_call: TRBV7-6
cdr3_aa: ASSSTGGSEKLF

j_call: TRBJ1-1
v_call: TRBV19
cdr3_aa: ASSLLRQPPEAF

j_call: TRBJ2-1
v_call: TRBV20-1
cdr3_aa: SASEYGEEF

j_call: TRBJ1-1
v_call: TRBV5-4
cdr3_aa: ASSLASMNTEAF

j_call: TRBJ1-1
v_call: TRBV10-3
cdr3_aa: AISGEQGMNTEAF

j_call: TRBJ1-4
v_call: TRBV19
cdr3_aa: ASSMRETEKLF

j_call: TRBJ2-7
v_call: TRBV6-6
cdr3_aa: ASGHRVYEQY

j_call: TRBJ2-1
v_call: TRBV18
cdr3_aa: ASSPPVPTSGDFNEQF

j_call: TRBJ2-5
v_call: TRBV25-1
cdr3_aa: ASSGTPGQGQGGETQY

j_call: TRBJ2-1
v_call: TRBV9
cdr3_aa: ASSQGAGGPDEQF

j_call: TRBJ2-1
v_call: TRBV9
cdr3_aa: ASSLRTTWMDEQF

j_call: TRBJ1-5
v_call: TRBV4-3
cdr3_aa: ASSQVGQGPQPQH

j_call: TRBJ2-3
v_call: TRBV28
cdr3_aa: ASSLESLTDTQY

j_call: TRBJ2-7
v_call: TRBV7-2
cdr3_aa: ASSLSGLGAYEQY

j_call: TRBJ1-1
v_call: TRBV2
cdr3_aa: ASSLGIQTEAF

j_call: TRBJ2-5
v_call: TRBV18
cdr3_aa: ASSPPNGRGHTETQY

j_call: TRBJ1-2
v_call: TRBV6-1
cdr3_aa: ASSRVKGYT

j_call: TRBJ1-2
v_call: TRBV27
cdr3_aa: ASSSYGANYGYT

j_call: TRBJ2-2
v_call: TRBV19
cdr3_aa: ASSIPGRGPTGELF

j_call: TRBJ2-7
v_call: TRBV7-2
cdr3_aa: ASSPGTGSREQY

j_call: TRBJ1-2
v_call: TRBV11-3
cdr3_aa: ASSPDRGGGYT